This T cell receptor (beta chain) was recovered during a study of cytomegalovirus exposure and HLA in healthy donors. For the study at large: The 95 to 150 validation repertoires used a platform that matched the one used for the approximately 670 first-cohort repertoires, as a later analysis reported.

Produced via immunoSEQ multiplex PCR; TCRdb's table is partial and in-frame only. The sample lists 150,000 to 200,000 clones, roughly 82% occurring once. V was pared by 5 bases and J by 4 bases, with 2 bases of the junction left unmatched. Looked up from germline, CDR1 is SGHAT and CDR2 is FQNNGV. The CDR3 totals 13 residues. This TCR came from a woman between 18 and 29 years old in good health and CMV-seronegative. Sequencing input: PBMCs. The J gene is TRBJ2-7, the V gene TRBV11-2; TRBD2 aligns across 10 bases. CDR3 DNA: TGTGCCAGCAGCGCTAGCGGGAGTTACGAGCAGTACTTC. Its translation: CASSASGSYEQYF. Full variable domain (remainder filled in from reference TRBV11-2 and TRBJ2-7): EAGVAQSPRYKIIEKRQSVAFWCNPISGHATLYWYQQILGQGPKLLIQFQNNGVVDDSQLPKDRFSAERLKGVDSTLKIQPAKLEDSAVYLCASSASGSYEQYFGPGTRLTVT.